The 20 T cell receptor beta chains below all came from one sample that was sequenced in a study of glioma-infiltrating T cells. TCR alpha and beta CDR3 regions were amplified from RNA using iRepertoire nested multiplex PCR. TCRdb reanalysed the multiplex PCR reads using MiXCR and keeps one entry per CDR3 protein. In the table there are 150,000 or so distinct CDR3 sequences, more than 35% of which are singletons. Sequencing input: glioma tissue, nonneoplastic brain tissue, or PBMCs (not recorded which). The receptor source for this set is a human donor with low-grade glioma or glioblastoma, undergoing nonglioma brain surgery, or in good health (not recorded which).

This clonotype was detected many times. The chain employs TRBV15 and TRBJ2-5; D gene ambiguous. This CDR3 is 14 amino acids long. Germline V gene lookup returns CDR1 LNHNV and CDR2 YYDKDF (reference sequence). V lost 2 bases to trimming and J lost 4 bases, with 11 bases between them. The chain's CDR3 is CATSRRTEPETQYF. CDR3 DNA: TGTGCCACCAGCAGACGAACGGAACCAGAGACCCAGTACTTC. The entire variable domain, with the rest obtained from reference TRBV15 and TRBJ2-5, is as follows: DAMVIQNPRYQVTQFGKPVTLSCSQTLNHNVMYWYQQKSSQAPKLLFHYYDKDFNNEADTPDNFQSRRPNTSFCFLDIRSPGLGDTAMYLCATSRRTEPETQYFGPGTRLLVL.

Many counts were recorded for this clonotype. V usage is TRBV28 and J usage is TRBJ2-7; D gene ambiguous. This CDR3 is 11 amino acids long. Germline lookup yields CDR1 MDHEN and CDR2 SYDVKM. V was trimmed by 8 bases and J by 4 bases, leaving 9 bases between them. CDR3 bases: TGTGCCAGCGCGTGGGGTTACGAGCAGTACTTC. Protein: CASAWGYEQYF.

V and J are TRBV2 and TRBJ2-7, with TRBD2 matching over 12 bases. The CDR3 runs to 16 residues. Germline lookup yields CDR1 SNHLY and CDR2 FYNNEI. Losses at the gene ends were 5 bases for V and 7 bases for J; bases not matched to a gene: 12. This CDR3 reads CASSLWTSGAFGEQYF. CDR3 DNA sequence: TGTGCCAGCAGTTTATGGACTAGCGGGGCCTTTGGGGAGCAGTACTTC.

This clonotype was observed many times. The rearrangement joins TRBV4-1 to TRBJ2-1, with a possible D match to TRBD2 (6 bases). CDR1 is MGHRA, CDR2 YSYEKL, per germline. The CDR3 runs to 15 residues. The germline V and J ends were trimmed by 0 bases and 5 bases, with 11 bases remaining between them. DNA for the CDR3: TGCGCCAGCAGCCAAGAGAGGGACTGGGACAATGAGCAGTTCTTC. Residues: CASSQERDWDNEQFF.

The rearrangement uses TRBV12-3 or TRBV12-4 and TRBJ1-1; no reliable D call. The CDR3 spans 14 residues. V lost 5 bases, J lost 2 bases, and 12 bases lay in between. The CDR3 sequence: CASSRQVLNTEAFF. The CDR3 DNA reads as TGTGCCAGCAGTCGCCAAGTTCTCAACACTGAAGCTTTCTTT.

The chain is built from TRBV20-1 and TRBJ2-7, with unresolved D. V was shortened by 0 bases and J by 0 bases, with 9 bases between the two germline ends. The CDR3 runs 14 residues. Germline loops: CDR1 DFQATT, CDR2 SNEGSKA (reference sequence). CDR3 DNA sequence: TGCAGTGCTAGAGATTCCCTTAGCTCCTACGAGCAGTACTTC. Protein sequence: CSARDSLSSYEQYF.

A few counts support this clonotype. The chain links TRBV27 to TRBJ2-1, with D perhaps TRBD2 (6 bases). Trimming pared 5 bases from V and 8 bases from J, leaving 34 bases between. Germline CDR1 and CDR2: MNHEY and SMNVEV (reference sequence). CDR3 length: 20 amino acids. The CDR3 here is CASSTITLGGLLPGADEQFF. The DNA for the CDR3 is TGTGCCAGCAGTACAATCACCCTTGGTGGTTTACTCCCGGGAGCGGATGAGCAGTTCTTC.

The V call is TRBV27, the J call TRBJ2-2; 7 positions match TRBD1. CDR3 length: 16 amino acids. With V trimmed by 5 bases and J by 6 bases, 12 bases remained unmatched. The germline gives CDR1 MNHEY, CDR2 SMNVEV (reference sequence). The CDR3 loop is CASSRTGADGAGELFF. Here the CDR3 DNA reads TGTGCCAGCAGTAGAACAGGGGCGGATGGGGCCGGGGAGCTGTTTTTT.

This clonotype was detected a few times. The CDR3 DNA is TGTGCCAGCAGTTACTACTATTATGACAGACTTCCCGGGGAGCTGTTTTTT. This sequence encodes CASSYYYYDRLPGELFF. The chain uses TRBV6-6 and TRBJ2-2; a weak D match, TRBD1 (5 bases). The ends were cut back, 1 base at V and 6 bases at J, with 18 bases in the middle. Per germline, CDR1 MNHNY and CDR2 SVGAGI (reference sequence). This CDR3 comprises 17 residues.

The chain carries TRBV7-3 and TRBJ2-3; D assignment may be TRBD1 or TRBD2 (5 bases each). Trimming left V 1 base short and J 1 base short, with 15 bases between. CDR1 and CDR2 from the germline V gene are SGHTA and FQGTGA. The CDR3 runs to 17 residues. The CDR3 DNA follows: TGTGCCAGCAGCTTAAAGCCCCGGGGCGAGGGCACAGATACGCAGTATTTT. Translated: CASSLKPRGEGTDTQYF.

The chain joins TRBV18 to TRBJ2-7, with 9 bases lining up with TRBD1. The V gene end was trimmed by 3 bases and the J gene end by 5 bases; junction bases not matched to a gene: 11. Germline CDR1 reads KGHSH; CDR2 reads LQKENI. The CDR3 contains 16 residues. The CDR3 loop is CASSPPGGTGTHEQYF. In nucleotides, the CDR3 is TGTGCCAGCTCACCGCCCGGCGGGACAGGGACCCACGAGCAGTACTTC.

As concerns this clonotype: One end of the junction does not line up with germline, which may come from a read error. The V and J genes are TRBV18 and TRBJ1-1; the D gene is possibly TRBD1 (6 bases). The germline CDR1 and CDR2 sequences are KGHSH and LQKENI. The CDR3 loop spans 16 amino acids. CDR3 region: CAGSLRLDSRNTEAFF. The CDR3 DNA reads as TGTGCCGGCTCCCTAAGATTGGACAGTAGGAACACTGAAGCTTTCTTT.

This rearrangement joins TRBV20-1 to TRBJ1-5; D perhaps matches TRBD1 (5 bases). In germline, CDR1 is DFQATT, CDR2 SNEGSKA (reference sequence). V was clipped by 1 base and J by 1 base, with 14 bases between them. There are 16 residues in the CDR3. DNA for the CDR3: TGCAGTGCTAGAGGGGGAGGGGCTGGGAGCAATCAGCCCCAGCATTTT. Translated, it gives CSARGGGAGSNQPQHF.

The chain has TRBV20-1 and TRBJ2-3; TRBD2 aligns across 10 bases. This CDR3 comprises 15 residues. Germline-derived CDR1 and CDR2 are DFQATT and SNEGSKA (reference sequence). V shed 5 bases and J 1 base; nucleotides not matched to a gene: 6. DNA for the CDR3: TGCAGTGCTGGGCAGCTAGCGGGAGGCACAGATACGCAGTATTTT. Translated: CSAGQLAGGTDTQYF.

This rearrangement joins TRBV11-2 to TRBJ2-3; D gene uncertain. CDR3 size: 11 residues. V gave up 11 bases and J gave up 4 bases, with 10 bases separating them. Germline CDR1 is SGHAT and CDR2 is FQNNGV. The CDR3 bases are TGTGCCTCCGTAGGCCCAGATACGCAGTATTTT. It codes for CASVGPDTQYF.

The chain carries TRBV20-1 and TRBJ2-1, with 8 bases that match TRBD1. Germline-derived CDR1 and CDR2 are DFQATT and SNEGSKA (reference sequence). The CDR3 totals 15 residues. V lost 3 bases and J lost 3; bases outside the gene matches: 7. The DNA for the CDR3 is TGCAGTGCTAGTACCGGGACAGGCGACTACAATGAGCAGTTCTTC. Its protein product is CSASTGTGDYNEQFF.

Points on this clonotype: One end of the junction is discordant with germline, which a read error may explain. The CDR3: CAISEGGSSGNTIYF. For the CDR3, the DNA is TGTGCCATCAGTGAGGGGGGGAGCTCTGGAAACACCATATATTTT. The chain combines TRBV6-6 with TRBJ1-3; D possibly corresponds to TRBD1 (6 bases). The CDR3 contains 15 residues. In germline, CDR1 is MNHNY, CDR2 SVGAGI (reference sequence).

To note about this clonotype: This could be a read error, since a much larger clone is one nucleotide away. The J gene is TRBJ1-1, the V gene TRBV6-1; the D is unclear. Per germline, CDR1 MNHNS and CDR2 SASEGT. This CDR3 spans 14 amino acids. The CDR3 bases are TGTGCCAGCAGTTTAACCCACAAGAACACTGAAGCTTTATTT. Amino acids: CASSLTHKNTEALF.

There are a few counts of this clonotype. The CDR3 nucleotides read TGCAGTGCTAGAGATCGCAGGTTGAACACTGAAGCTTTCTTT. This gives the protein CSARDRRLNTEAFF. This rearrangement joins TRBV20-1 to TRBJ1-1; no definite D call. Trimming removed 0 bases from V and 0 bases from J, with 8 bases in between. The CDR3 loop spans 14 amino acids. Germline values: CDR1 DFQATT, CDR2 SNEGSKA (reference sequence).

As concerns this clonotype: At one of its ends the junction is not consistent with the germline gene, which may arise from a read error. This chain joins TRBV7-6 and TRBJ2-2, with D unclear. The length of the CDR3 is 13 residues. The V gene's germline CDR1 is SGHVS and CDR2 FNYEAQ. In DNA, the CDR3 is TGTGCTAGCAGCCCACGCGCCGGCAGGGAGCTGTTTTTT. This codes for CASSPRAGRELFF.